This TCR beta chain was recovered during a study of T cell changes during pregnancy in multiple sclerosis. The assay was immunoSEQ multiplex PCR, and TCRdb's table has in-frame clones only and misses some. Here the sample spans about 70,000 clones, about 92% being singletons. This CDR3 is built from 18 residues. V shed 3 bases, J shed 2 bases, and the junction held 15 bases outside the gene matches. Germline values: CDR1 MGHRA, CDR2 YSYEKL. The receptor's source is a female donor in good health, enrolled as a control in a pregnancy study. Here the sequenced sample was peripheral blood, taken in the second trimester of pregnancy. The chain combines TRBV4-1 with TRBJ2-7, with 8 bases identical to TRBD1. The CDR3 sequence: CASSQGRGRGSGTYEQYF. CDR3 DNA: TGCGCCAGCAGCCAGGGCAGGGGGCGCGGTAGCGGCACCTACGAGCAGTACTTC.